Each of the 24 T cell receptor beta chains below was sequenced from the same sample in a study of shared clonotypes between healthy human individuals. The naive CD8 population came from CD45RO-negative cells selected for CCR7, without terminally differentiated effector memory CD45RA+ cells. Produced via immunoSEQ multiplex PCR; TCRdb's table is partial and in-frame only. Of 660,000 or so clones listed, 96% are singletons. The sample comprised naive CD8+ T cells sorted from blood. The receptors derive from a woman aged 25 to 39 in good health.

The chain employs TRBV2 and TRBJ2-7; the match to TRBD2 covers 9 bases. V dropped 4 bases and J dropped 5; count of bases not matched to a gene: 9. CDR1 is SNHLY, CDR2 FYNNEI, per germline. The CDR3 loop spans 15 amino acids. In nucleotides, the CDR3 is TGTGCCAGCAGTGGGGCGAGCGGGAGGTTGGACGAGCAGTACTTC. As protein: CASSGASGRLDEQYF.

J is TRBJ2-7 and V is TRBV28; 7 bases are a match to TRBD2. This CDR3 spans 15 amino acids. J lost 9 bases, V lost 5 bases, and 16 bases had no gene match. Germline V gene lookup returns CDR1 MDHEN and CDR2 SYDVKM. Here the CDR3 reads CASSLTGTTFTMQYF. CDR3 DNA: TGTGCCAGCAGTCTTACCGGGACTACTTTTACGATGCAGTACTTC. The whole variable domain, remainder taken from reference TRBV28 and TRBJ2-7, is DVKVTQSSRYLVKRTGEKVFLECVQDMDHENMFWYRQDPGLGLRLIYFSYDVKMKEKGDIPEGYSVSREKKERFSLILESASTNQTSMYLCASSLTGTTFTMQYFGPGTRLTVT.

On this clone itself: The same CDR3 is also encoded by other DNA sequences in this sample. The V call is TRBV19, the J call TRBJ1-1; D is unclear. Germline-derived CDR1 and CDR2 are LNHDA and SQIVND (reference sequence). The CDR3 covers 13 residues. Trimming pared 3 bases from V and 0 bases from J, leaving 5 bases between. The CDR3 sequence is CASSIWMNTEAFF. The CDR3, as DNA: TGTGCCAGTAGTATTTGGATGAACACTGAAGCTTTCTTT. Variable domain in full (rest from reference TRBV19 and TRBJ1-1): DGGITQSPKYLFRKEGQNVTLSCEQNLNHDAMYWYRQDPGQGLRLIYYSQIVNDFQKGDIAEGYSVSREKKESFPLTVTSAQKNPTAFYLCASSIWMNTEAFFGQGTRLTVV.

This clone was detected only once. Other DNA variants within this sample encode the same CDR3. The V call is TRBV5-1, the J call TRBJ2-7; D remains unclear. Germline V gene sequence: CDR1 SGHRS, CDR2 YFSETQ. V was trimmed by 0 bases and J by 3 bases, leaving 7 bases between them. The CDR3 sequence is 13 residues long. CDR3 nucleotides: TGCGCCAGCAGCTTGGGGCGAAGCTACGAGCAGTACTTC. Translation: CASSLGRSYEQYF.

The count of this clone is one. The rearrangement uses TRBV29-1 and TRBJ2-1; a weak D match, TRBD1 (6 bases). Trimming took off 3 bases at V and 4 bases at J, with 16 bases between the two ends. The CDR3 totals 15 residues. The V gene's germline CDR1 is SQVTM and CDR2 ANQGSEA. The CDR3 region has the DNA TGCAGCGTTGACACTACTACCGGACAGTACAATGAGCAGTTCTTC. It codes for CSVDTTTGQYNEQFF.

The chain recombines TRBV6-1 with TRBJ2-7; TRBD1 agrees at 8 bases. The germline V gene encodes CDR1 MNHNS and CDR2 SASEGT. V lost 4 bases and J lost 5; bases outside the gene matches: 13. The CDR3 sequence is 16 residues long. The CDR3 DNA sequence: TGTGCCAGCAGTGCGGGTCATGGACAGGGACACCACGAGCAGTACTTC. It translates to CASSAGHGQGHHEQYF.

In nucleotides, the CDR3 is TGTGCCAGCAGCCCGTGGGGAGGGGCGGGTACAGATACGCAGTATTTT. As protein: CASSPWGGAGTDTQYF. V gene TRBV9 combines with J gene TRBJ2-3, with TRBD2 matching 7 bases. The length of the CDR3 is 16 residues. V gave up 4 bases and J gave up 3 bases; unmatched junction bases: 11. Germline V CDR1 and CDR2: SGDLS, YYNGEE.

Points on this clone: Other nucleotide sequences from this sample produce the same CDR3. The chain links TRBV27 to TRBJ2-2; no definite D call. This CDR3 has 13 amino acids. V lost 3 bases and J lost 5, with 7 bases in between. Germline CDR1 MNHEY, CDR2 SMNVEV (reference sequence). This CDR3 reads CASSLLGTGELFF. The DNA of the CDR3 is TGTGCCAGCAGTTTGCTCGGAACCGGGGAGCTGTTTTTT.

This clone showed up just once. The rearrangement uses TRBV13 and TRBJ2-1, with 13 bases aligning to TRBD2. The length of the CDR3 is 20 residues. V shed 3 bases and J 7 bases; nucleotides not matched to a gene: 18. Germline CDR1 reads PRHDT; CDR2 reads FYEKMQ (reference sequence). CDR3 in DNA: TGTGCCAGCAGCTTGGGCAGGGGGATAGGGACTAGCGGGGTTAAGAATGAGCAGTTCTTC. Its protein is CASSLGRGIGTSGVKNEQFF.

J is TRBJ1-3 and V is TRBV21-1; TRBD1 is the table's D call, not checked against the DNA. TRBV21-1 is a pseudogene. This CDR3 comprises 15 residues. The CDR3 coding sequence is TGTGCCAGCAGCACTTACCCAGGGTTTGGAAACACCATATATTTT. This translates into CASSTYPGFGNTIYF.

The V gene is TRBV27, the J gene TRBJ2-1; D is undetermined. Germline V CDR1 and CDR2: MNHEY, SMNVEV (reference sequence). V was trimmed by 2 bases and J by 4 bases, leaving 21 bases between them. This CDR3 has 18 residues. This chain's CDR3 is CASSLTIRAFERYNEQFF. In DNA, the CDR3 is TGTGCCAGCAGTTTAACGATCCGGGCGTTTGAACGGTACAATGAGCAGTTCTTC.

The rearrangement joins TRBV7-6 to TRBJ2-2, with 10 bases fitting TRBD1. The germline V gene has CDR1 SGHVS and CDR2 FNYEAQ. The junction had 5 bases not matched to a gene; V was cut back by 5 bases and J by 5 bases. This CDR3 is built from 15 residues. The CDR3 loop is CASSQDRGWTGELFF. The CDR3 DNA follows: TGTGCCAGCAGCCAGGACAGGGGGTGGACCGGGGAGCTGTTTTTT.

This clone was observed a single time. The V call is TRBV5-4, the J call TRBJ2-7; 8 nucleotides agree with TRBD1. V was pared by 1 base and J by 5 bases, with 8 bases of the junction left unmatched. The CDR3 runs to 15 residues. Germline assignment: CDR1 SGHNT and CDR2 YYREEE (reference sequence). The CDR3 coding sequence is TGTGCCAGCAGCTTGCCTGCGACAGGGGCCCACGAGCAGTACTTC. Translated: CASSLPATGAHEQYF. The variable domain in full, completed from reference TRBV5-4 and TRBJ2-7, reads ETGVTQSPTHLIKTRGQQVTLRCSSQSGHNTVSWYQQALGQGPQFIFQYYREEENGRGNFPPRFSGLQFPNYSSELNVNALELDDSALYLCASSLPATGAHEQYFGPGTRLTVT.

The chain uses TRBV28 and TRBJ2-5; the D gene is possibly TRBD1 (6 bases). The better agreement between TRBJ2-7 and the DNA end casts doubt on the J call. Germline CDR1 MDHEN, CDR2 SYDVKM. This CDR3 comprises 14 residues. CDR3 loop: CASSLRGRGYEQYF. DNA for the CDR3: TGTGCCAGCAGTTTAAGGGGCAGGGGTTACGAGCAGTACTTC.

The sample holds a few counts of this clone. CDR3 region: CASSVWLGGALPDYGYTF. In DNA, the CDR3 is TGTGCCAGTAGTGTTTGGTTGGGGGGCGCTTTACCCGACTATGGCTACACCTTC. The V gene is TRBV19, the J gene TRBJ1-2; possible D gene TRBD1, 6 bases. The CDR3 spans 18 residues. Germline lookup yields CDR1 LNHDA and CDR2 SQIVND (reference sequence). Deletions cut 5 bases from V and 3 bases from J, with 25 bases between.

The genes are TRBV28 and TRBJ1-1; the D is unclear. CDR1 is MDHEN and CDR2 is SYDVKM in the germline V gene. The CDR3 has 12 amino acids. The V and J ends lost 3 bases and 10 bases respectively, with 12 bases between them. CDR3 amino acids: CASSLLADGAFF. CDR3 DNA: TGTGCCAGCAGTTTGTTAGCAGATGGAGCTTTCTTT.

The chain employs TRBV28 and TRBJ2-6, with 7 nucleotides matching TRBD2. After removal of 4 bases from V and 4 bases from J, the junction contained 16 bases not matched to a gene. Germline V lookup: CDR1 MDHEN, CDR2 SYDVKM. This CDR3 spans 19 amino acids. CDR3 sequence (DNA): TGTGCCAGCAGTTCGTTCTGGGGTGGGGAGGGATTAGGGGCCAACGTCCTGACTTTC. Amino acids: CASSSFWGGEGLGANVLTF.

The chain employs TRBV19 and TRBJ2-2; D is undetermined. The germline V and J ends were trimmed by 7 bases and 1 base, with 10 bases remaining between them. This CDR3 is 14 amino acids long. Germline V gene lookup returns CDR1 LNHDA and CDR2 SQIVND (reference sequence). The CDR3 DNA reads TGTGCCAGTACGGCTTCGGGGAACACCGGGGAGCTGTTTTTT. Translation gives CASTASGNTGELFF.

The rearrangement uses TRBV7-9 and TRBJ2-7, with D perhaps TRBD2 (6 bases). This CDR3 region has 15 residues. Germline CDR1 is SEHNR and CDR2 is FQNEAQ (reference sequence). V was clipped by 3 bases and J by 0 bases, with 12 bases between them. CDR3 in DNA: TGTGCCAGCAGCTTTTCCGCGGGAAGCTCCTACGAGCAGTACTTC. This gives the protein CASSFSAGSSYEQYF.

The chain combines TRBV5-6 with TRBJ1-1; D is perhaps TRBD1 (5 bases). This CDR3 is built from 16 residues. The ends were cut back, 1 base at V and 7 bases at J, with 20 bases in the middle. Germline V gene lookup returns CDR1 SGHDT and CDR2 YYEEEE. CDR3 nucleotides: TGTGCCAGCAGCTTGTGGCCCGGTGGGGGTACACTTGAAGCTTTCTTT. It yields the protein CASSLWPGGGTLEAFF.

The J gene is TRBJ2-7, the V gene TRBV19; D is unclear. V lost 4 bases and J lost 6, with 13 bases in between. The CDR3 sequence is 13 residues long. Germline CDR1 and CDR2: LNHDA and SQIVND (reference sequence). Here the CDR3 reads CASSNIGNLEQYF. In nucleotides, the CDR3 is TGTGCCAGTAGTAATATAGGGAACCTCGAGCAGTACTTC.

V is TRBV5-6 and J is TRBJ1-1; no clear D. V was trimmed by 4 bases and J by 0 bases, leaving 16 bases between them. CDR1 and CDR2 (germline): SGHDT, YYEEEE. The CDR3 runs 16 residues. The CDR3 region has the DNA TGTGCCAGCAGCCCCTTCCTGGGCACAATGAACACTGAAGCTTTCTTT. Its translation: CASSPFLGTMNTEAFF.

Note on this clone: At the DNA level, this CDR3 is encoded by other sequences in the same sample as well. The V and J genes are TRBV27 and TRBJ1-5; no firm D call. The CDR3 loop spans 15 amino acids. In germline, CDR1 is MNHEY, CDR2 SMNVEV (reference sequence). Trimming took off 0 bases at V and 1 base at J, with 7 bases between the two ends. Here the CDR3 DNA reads TGTGCCAGCAGTTTATCACTTGGCAGCAATCAGCCCCAGCATTTT. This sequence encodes CASSLSLGSNQPQHF.

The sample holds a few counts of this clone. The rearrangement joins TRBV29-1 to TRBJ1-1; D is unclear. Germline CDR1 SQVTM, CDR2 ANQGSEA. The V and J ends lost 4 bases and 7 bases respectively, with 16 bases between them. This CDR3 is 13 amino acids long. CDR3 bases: TGCAGCGTTGGGAAGGAGGTGGGATATGAAGCTTTCTTT. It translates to CSVGKEVGYEAFF.